The clone carrying this TCR beta chain was detected once. Antigen: not known. This sample was included in a study of T cell responses to AZD1222 COVID-19 vaccine. The data were produced by immunoSEQ multiplex PCR, yet TCRdb's version contains in-frame clones alone and is incomplete. The top ten clones hold 6.9% of a sample with 80,000 to 95,000 clones, approximately 91% of them seen once. Study-wide findings and caveats: Reportedly, nearly half the spike-specific TCRs target unmutated variant regions. Repertoires were obtained solely post-peak T cell response. The CD4 TCRs associated with vaccination extended across spike and predominated at 160-218 and 743-854. Of the AZD1222 recipients, only 5 to 7 were seropositive at baseline.

The source is an adult who received the AZD1222 COVID-19 vaccine. The sample in question was peripheral blood, obtained 28 days after the second AZD1222 dose.

The CDR3, as DNA: TGCGCCAGCAGCGGGCGGGGTCCCACAGATACGCAGTATTTT. This sequence encodes CASSGRGPTDTQYF. This rearrangement joins TRBV5-1 to TRBJ2-3; a possible D gene is TRBD2 (6 bases). The CDR3 is 14 amino acids. Trimming cost V 4 bases and J 2 bases, with 11 bases left between them. CDR1 is SGHRS and CDR2 is YFSETQ in the germline V gene.